One and the same sample provided the 12 T cell receptor beta chains below, sequenced in a study of regulatory and conventional T cells in RAG deficiency. Some clones are missing from TCRdb's copy, which holds only in-frame ones; the method was immunoSEQ multiplex PCR. The sample holds thousands of clones, 82% seen once. The sample was also linked to a second study, of regulatory T cells. That report adds: The primer mix had 52 TRBV and 13 TRBJ primers.

The sequenced material came from CD8+ T cells sorted from blood. These receptors were obtained from a human donor in good health.

The gene calls are TRBV18 and TRBJ2-7; maybe TRBD2 (5 bases). Trimming pared 6 bases from V and 3 bases from J, leaving 12 bases between. Germline lookup yields CDR1 KGHSH and CDR2 LQKENI. The length of the CDR3 is 13 residues. CDR3 coding DNA: TGTGCCAGCTCGCCAGGACGGGGCTACGAGCAGTACTTC. It is translated as CASSPGRGYEQYF.

The chain is built from TRBV11-2 and TRBJ1-1; unclear D gene. Germline CDR1 and CDR2: SGHAT and FQNNGV. The CDR3 loop spans 17 amino acids. Trimming cost V 2 bases and J 6 bases, with 22 bases left between them. The CDR3 protein is CASSLSLPGPSGAEAFF. The CDR3 DNA reads as TGTGCCAGCAGCTTAAGTCTCCCGGGCCCCTCGGGCGCTGAAGCTTTCTTT. Drawing the rest from reference TRBV11-2 and TRBJ1-1, the complete variable domain is EAGVAQSPRYKIIEKRQSVAFWCNPISGHATLYWYQQILGQGPKLLIQFQNNGVVDDSQLPKDRFSAERLKGVDSTLKIQPAKLEDSAVYLCASSLSLPGPSGAEAFFGQGTRLTVV.

V usage is TRBV29-1 and J usage is TRBJ1-1; D unresolved. Trimming stripped 1 base from V and 4 bases from J, with 13 bases between. The CDR3 consists of 14 residues. Germline CDR1 SQVTM, CDR2 ANQGSEA. The CDR3 coding sequence is TGCAGCGTTGAAGCCGGGGTGCGGAGCACTGAAGCTTTCTTT. It is translated as CSVEAGVRSTEAFF.

V gene TRBV11-2 combines with J gene TRBJ2-1, with 8 bases fitting TRBD2. The germline gives CDR1 SGHAT, CDR2 FQNNGV. Trimming at V came to 1 base and at J to 2 bases, leaving 1 base not matched to a gene. The CDR3 has 15 residues. CDR3 bases: TGTGCCAGCAGCTTAGGGACTAGCCCCTACAATGAGCAGTTCTTC. Translation: CASSLGTSPYNEQFF.

The chain employs TRBV7-5 and TRBJ2-7; the D segment call TRBD1 is taken from the table without a DNA check. TRBV7-5 is recorded as a pseudogene. The CDR3 loop spans 15 amino acids. CDR3 coding DNA: TGTGCCAGAAGCTTACCCGGGACAGCCTCCTACGAGCAGTACTTC. The encoded protein is CARSLPGTASYEQYF.

The chain combines TRBV5-1 with TRBJ2-5; D is unresolved. The length of the CDR3 is 13 residues. The V end lost 4 bases, the J end lost 2 bases, and 9 bases lay between the germline ends. Per the germline V gene, CDR1 is SGHRS and CDR2 is YFSETQ. The CDR3 DNA sequence: TGCGCCAGCAGCATGACGATTCAAGAGACCCAGTACTTC. Translated: CASSMTIQETQYF.

This clone was seen a handful of times. This CDR3 reads CASGKSPLHF. The CDR3 DNA follows: TGCGCCAGCGGTAAATCACCCCTCCACTTT. This chain connects TRBV4-3 to TRBJ1-6; D unresolved. V lost 8 bases, J lost 10 bases, and 6 bases lay in between. CDR1 and CDR2 (germline): LGHNA, YSLEER. This CDR3 has 10 amino acids.

The chain carries TRBV2 and TRBJ1-1, with D unresolved. Trimming shortened V by 4 bases and J by 4 bases, and 4 bases separated the two germline ends. Looked up from germline, CDR1 is SNHLY and CDR2 is FYNNEI. The CDR3 spans 11 residues. The CDR3 here is CASSAVTEAFF. CDR3 nucleotide sequence: TGTGCCAGCAGTGCGGTCACTGAAGCTTTCTTT.

The rearrangement joins TRBV18 to TRBJ2-5; 10 bases line up with TRBD1. J gave up 3 bases and V 4 bases, and 5 bases lay outside the gene matches. Germline CDR1 and CDR2: KGHSH and LQKENI. The CDR3 contains 15 residues. The CDR3 protein is CASSQPGQGKETQYF. As DNA, the CDR3 is TGTGCCAGCTCACAACCGGGACAGGGGAAAGAGACCCAGTACTTC. The full variable domain, its missing parts supplied by reference TRBV18 and TRBJ2-5, is NAGVMQNPRHLVRRRGQEARLRCSPMKGHSHVYWYRQLPEEGLKFMVYLQKENIIDESGMPKERFSAEFPKEGPSILRIQQVVRGDSAAYFCASSQPGQGKETQYFGPGTRLLVL.

The rearrangement links TRBV28 to TRBJ1-5, with D maybe TRBD1 (6 bases). The germline V and J ends were trimmed by 3 bases and 0 bases, with 12 bases remaining between them. The V gene's germline CDR1 is MDHEN and CDR2 SYDVKM. The CDR3 spans 16 residues. In DNA form, the CDR3 reads TGTGCCAGCAGTTTCCTCGGGACAACTAGCAATCAGCCCCAGCATTTT. It encodes CASSFLGTTSNQPQHF.

V usage is TRBV7-3 and J usage is TRBJ2-1; D is unclear. V was cut by 1 base and J by 2 bases, with 3 bases left in between. CDR1 is SGHTA, CDR2 FQGTGA, per germline. The CDR3 is made up of 13 amino acids. The CDR3 nucleotides are TGTGCCAGCAGCTTAAGTCCCTACAATGAGCAGTTCTTC. Residues: CASSLSPYNEQFF.

The chain uses TRBV9 and TRBJ1-4; D is ambiguous. With 0 bases removed from V and 0 bases from J, the gap between germline ends came to 6 bases. The CDR3 runs to 15 residues. In germline, CDR1 is SGDLS, CDR2 YYNGEE. The CDR3 loop reads CASSVEEATNEKLFF. Here the CDR3 DNA reads TGTGCCAGCAGCGTAGAAGAAGCAACTAATGAAAAACTGTTTTTT. The entire variable domain, with the rest obtained from reference TRBV9 and TRBJ1-4, is as follows: DSGVTQTPKHLITATGQRVTLRCSPRSGDLSVYWYQQSLDQGLQFLIQYYNGEERAKGNILERFSAQQFPDLHSELNLSSLELGDSALYFCASSVEEATNEKLFFGSGTQLSVL.